These 19 T cell receptor beta chains originate from one sample sequenced in a study of cytomegalovirus exposure and HLA in healthy donors. 13 Jbeta primers and 60 Vbeta primers were used for the PCR. The protocol was immunoSEQ multiplex PCR, while the TCRdb copy is restricted to in-frame clones and leaves out a portion. The data contain around 50,000 clones, around 83% of them seen just once; the ten biggest clones take up around 1.8%. The sequenced material came from PBMCs. The receptors were sampled from a man aged 40-49 years in good health and CMV-seronegative.

This chain uses TRBV5-4 with TRBJ2-6; TRBD2 agrees at 8 bases. CDR1 SGHNT and CDR2 YYREEE come from the germline V gene (reference sequence). CDR3 length: 17 residues. The J segment lost 4 bases and the V segment lost 4 bases, leaving 10 bases of the junction unmatched. CDR3 bases: TGTGCCAGCAGCAGTAAAGCGGGGGAATCCGGGGCCAACGTCCTGACTTTC. It is translated as CASSSKAGESGANVLTF.

This rearrangement joins TRBV5-4 to TRBJ2-1; TRBD1 is a possible D gene (6 bases). V was trimmed by 5 bases and J by 3 bases, leaving 24 bases between them. The CDR3 has 18 residues. Germline V gene data show CDR1 as SGHNT and CDR2 as YYREEE (reference sequence). CDR3 residues: CASSLNPTGQPYYNEQFF. CDR3 DNA: TGTGCCAGCAGTTTAAACCCCACGGGACAACCTTACTACAATGAGCAGTTCTTC. Looking up the rest from reference TRBV5-4 and TRBJ2-1 gives the full variable domain: ETGVTQSPTHLIKTRGQQVTLRCSSQSGHNTVSWYQQALGQGPQFIFQYYREEENGRGNFPPRFSGLQFPNYSSELNVNALELDDSALYLCASSLNPTGQPYYNEQFFGPGTRLTVL.

The rearrangement links TRBV29-1 to TRBJ2-5; tentative D call: TRBD2 (6 bases). CDR3 length equals 12 residues. Trimming cost V 4 bases and J 1 base, with 7 bases left between them. CDR1 is SQVTM and CDR2 is ANQGSEA in the germline V gene. In DNA form, the CDR3 reads TGCAGCGTTGGCGGGGCCCAAGAGACCCAGTACTTC. Translation gives CSVGGAQETQYF.

Turning to this clone: This CDR3 is missing its conserved last phenylalanine or tryptophan, likely due to a read error. J is TRBJ2-4 and V is TRBV28; 9 bases agree with TRBD1. The ends lost 6 bases at V and 2 bases at J; junction bases unmatched: 14. The CDR3 totals 18 residues. CDR1 and CDR2 from the germline V gene are MDHEN and SYDVKM. The DNA of the CDR3 is TGTGCCAGCAGCCTCAAGACCGGACAGGGGAGGACCAAAAACATTCAGTACCTC. As protein: CASSLKTGQGRTKNIQYL.

This clone was seen only a few times. The chain has TRBV14 and TRBJ2-5, with TRBD2 identical over 8 bases. The CDR3 length is 16 residues. Germline V CDR1 and CDR2: SGHDN, FVKESK. The ends lost 7 bases at V and 5 bases at J; junction bases unmatched: 15. This chain's CDR3 is CASTLLLSGSAETQYF. In DNA, the CDR3 is TGTGCCAGCACCCTGTTACTGAGCGGGAGTGCTGAGACCCAGTACTTC.

This chain connects TRBV12-5 to TRBJ2-3; D remains unclear. Trimming stripped 5 bases from V and 2 bases from J, with 5 bases between. The CDR3 runs to 12 residues. Germline lookup yields CDR1 LGHNT and CDR2 FRNRAP. CDR3 coding DNA: TGTGCTAGTGGTCGTTACACAGATACGCAGTATTTT. Protein: CASGRYTDTQYF.

Only a few counts were recorded for this clone. V usage is TRBV29-1 and J usage is TRBJ1-2, with TRBD1 matching 9 bases. Per the germline V gene, CDR1 is SQVTM and CDR2 is ANQGSEA. The CDR3 is 13 residues long. With V trimmed by 5 bases and J by 3 bases, 4 bases remained unmatched. The CDR3 protein is CSVQQGADYGYTF. The CDR3, as DNA: TGCAGCGTTCAACAGGGGGCGGACTATGGCTACACCTTC.

CDR3 protein: CASSPRTGRGFMNTEAFF. The CDR3 bases are TGTGCCAGCAGCCCACGGACAGGGAGGGGTTTTATGAACACTGAAGCTTTCTTT. The chain joins TRBV5-6 to TRBJ1-1; 8 bases line up with TRBD1. The CDR3 runs 18 residues. V was clipped by 4 bases and J by 0 bases; unmatched bases: 14. The germline V gene encodes CDR1 SGHDT and CDR2 YYEEEE.

In this sample, this clone turned up a few times. The chain is built from TRBV5-1 and TRBJ1-3; D is undetermined. The V end was cut by 0 bases, the J end by 2 bases, with 12 bases between. This CDR3 comprises 16 residues. The germline V gene encodes CDR1 SGHRS and CDR2 YFSETQ. Written as DNA, the CDR3 is TGCGCCAGCAGCTTGGATCGTCCGGGTCCTGGAAACACCATATATTTT. Its protein product is CASSLDRPGPGNTIYF.

J is TRBJ1-2 and V is TRBV5-4, with D uncertain. The CDR3 extends over 13 amino acids. Trimming removed 1 base at V and 8 bases at J, with 12 bases between. CDR1 is SGHNT and CDR2 is YYREEE in the germline V gene (reference sequence). This CDR3 reads CASSLKGVEGYTF. The CDR3 nucleotides are TGTGCCAGCAGCTTGAAAGGTGTGGAGGGCTACACCTTC.

This chain connects TRBV28 to TRBJ1-3; unclear D gene. Trimming removed 4 bases at V and 0 bases at J, with 13 bases between. The CDR3 has 16 amino acids. Germline CDR1 and CDR2: MDHEN and SYDVKM. CDR3 region: CASSSAGGYSGNTIYF. For the CDR3, the DNA is TGTGCCAGCAGTTCCGCGGGCGGGTACTCTGGAAACACCATATATTTT.

The rearrangement uses TRBV6-1 and TRBJ1-1, with 7 positions matching TRBD1. Trimming cost V 8 bases and J 6 bases; bases outside gene matches: 9. The CDR3 is 13 residues long. The germline V gene has CDR1 MNHNS and CDR2 SASEGT. CDR3 DNA sequence: TGTGCCAGCCACACAGGGGCCTCGGCTGAAGCTTTCTTT. This codes for CASHTGASAEAFF.

V is TRBV30 and J is TRBJ2-3, with TRBD2 matching 10 bases. The CDR3 is 18 amino acids. V shed 5 bases, J shed 1 base, and the junction held 15 bases outside the gene matches. Germline values: CDR1 GTSNPN, CDR2 SVGIG (reference sequence). The CDR3 sequence: CAWEKIRGSGGGTDTQYF. Here the CDR3 DNA reads TGTGCCTGGGAAAAGATTCGGGGGAGCGGGGGGGGCACAGATACGCAGTATTTT.

About this clone itself: This specimen includes other DNA sequences encoding the same CDR3. V usage is TRBV5-1 and J usage is TRBJ1-1; D is perhaps TRBD1 (5 bases). CDR1 is SGHRS and CDR2 is YFSETQ in the germline V gene. Trimming shortened V by 2 bases and J by 1 base, and 6 bases separated the two germline ends. The CDR3 contains 13 residues. CDR3 loop: CASSLRGNTEAFF. The CDR3, as DNA: TGCGCCAGCAGCTTAAGGGGGAACACTGAAGCTTTCTTT.

The chain has TRBV6-5 and TRBJ1-2; tentatively, D is TRBD1 (5 bases). Germline V lookup: CDR1 MNHEY, CDR2 SVGAGI. The germline V and J ends were trimmed by 5 bases and 3 bases, with 10 bases remaining between them. CDR3 size: 13 residues. In DNA, the CDR3 is TGTGCCAGCAGTCCCGCGGGGGACTATGGCTACACCTTC. This gives the protein CASSPAGDYGYTF.

This clone has just a few counts. V is TRBV9 and J is TRBJ2-4; 7 positions match TRBD2. V trimming: 0 bases; J trimming: 6 bases; junction bases outside the gene matches: 6. CDR1 is SGDLS and CDR2 is YYNGEE in the germline V gene. This CDR3 has 15 amino acids. The CDR3 nucleotides are TGTGCCAGCAGCGTAGGGGCGGGGGATCTAAACATTCAGTACTTC. Its protein product is CASSVGAGDLNIQYF.

V gene TRBV7-6 combines with J gene TRBJ2-7, with 10 bases lining up with TRBD2. The V segment lost 1 base and the J segment 3 bases; nucleotides outside the gene matches: 3. Germline assignment: CDR1 SGHVS and CDR2 FNYEAQ. The CDR3 has 15 residues. The CDR3 nucleotides are TGTGCCAGCAGCTTAGTAGCGGGGGGTCGCTACGAGCAGTACTTC. Amino acids: CASSLVAGGRYEQYF.

The chain employs TRBV28 and TRBJ2-1, with 8 bases aligning to TRBD2. With V trimmed by 2 bases and J by 8 bases, 17 bases remained unmatched. Looked up from germline, CDR1 is MDHEN and CDR2 is SYDVKM. The CDR3 covers 18 residues. The CDR3 DNA reads TGTGCCAGCAGTTTACCCGGCACGGGGGGGGCCTTTTGGGATGAGCAGTTCTTC. This encodes CASSLPGTGGAFWDEQFF.

This clone was counted once. V and J are TRBV4-1 and TRBJ2-1, with 8 bases identical to TRBD2. Germline V gives CDR1 MGHRA, CDR2 YSYEKL. This CDR3 is built from 16 residues. The V gene end was trimmed by 2 bases and the J gene end by 8 bases; junction bases not matched to a gene: 11. This CDR3 is CASSQPPGLVDHEQFF. DNA for the CDR3: TGCGCCAGCAGCCAACCGCCGGGACTAGTCGACCATGAGCAGTTCTTC.